The 27 T cell receptor beta chains below were found in one sample sequenced in a study of cytomegalovirus exposure and HLA in healthy donors. The primer mix had 60 Vbeta and 13 Jbeta primers. Method: immunoSEQ multiplex PCR; TCRdb's copy keeps in-frame clones and lacks some. The sample shows fewer than 100,000 clones, around 77% of them seen only once. Sequences were obtained from PBMCs. The receptors derive from a female donor in good health and CMV-seronegative.

The chain combines TRBV11-3 with TRBJ2-5, with a tentative D call TRBD2 (5 bases). Germline values: CDR1 SGHNT, CDR2 YENEEA. CDR3 length: 15 amino acids. V shed 5 bases and J shed 5 bases, with 18 bases lying between them. The CDR3 nucleotides are TGTGCCAGCAGCGCCGGCCCTAAGACGGGGGAGACCCAGTACTTC. As protein: CASSAGPKTGETQYF.

V usage is TRBV4-1 and J usage is TRBJ1-2, with D perhaps TRBD1 (6 bases). Trimming took off 4 bases at V and 2 bases at J, with 14 bases between the two ends. Germline V gene lookup returns CDR1 MGHRA and CDR2 YSYEKL. The CDR3 extends over 15 amino acids. CDR3 sequence (DNA): TGCGCCAGCAGCCCGAGGACAGATATCAACTATGGCTACACCTTC. It encodes CASSPRTDINYGYTF.

The gene calls are TRBV5-6 and TRBJ2-5; TRBD1 matches at 7 bases. The J call may be incorrect, as the DNA end agrees better with TRBJ2-7. This CDR3 region has 13 residues. CDR1 is SGHDT, CDR2 YYEEEE, per germline. As DNA, the CDR3 is TGTGCCAGCAGCTTTACGAGGGACAGCGAGCAGTACTTC. Its protein product is CASSFTRDSEQYF.

This clone was seen only once. V usage is TRBV30 and J usage is TRBJ2-7, with 8 nucleotides matching TRBD1. J was trimmed by 0 bases and V by 3 bases; bases with no gene match: 10. CDR1 is GTSNPN, CDR2 SVGIG, per germline (reference sequence). The CDR3 runs to 16 residues. The CDR3 nucleotides are TGTGCCTGGAGGGACTACAGGGGGGTGATCTCCTACGAGCAGTACTTC. Its protein is CAWRDYRGVISYEQYF.

The chain is built from TRBV19 and TRBJ2-5, with D uncertain. Germline CDR1 reads LNHDA; CDR2 reads SQIVND (reference sequence). Trimming stripped 6 bases from V and 2 bases from J, with 10 bases between. The CDR3 sequence is 13 residues long. CDR3 in DNA: TGTGCCAGTAGGGCAGGTGGTCAAGAGACCCAGTACTTC. This gives the protein CASRAGGQETQYF.

The CDR3 loop is CASSGLTRVGDGYTF. The CDR3 DNA is TGTGCCAGCAGCGGTCTCACGAGGGTAGGAGATGGCTACACCTTC. The chain recombines TRBV5-6 with TRBJ1-2, with D uncertain. This CDR3 has 15 residues. CDR1 SGHDT and CDR2 YYEEEE come from the germline V gene. The germline V and J ends were trimmed by 4 bases and 6 bases, with 19 bases remaining between them.

This clone was counted once. This chain uses TRBV4-2 with TRBJ2-1, with 10 bases aligning to TRBD2. There are 15 residues in the CDR3. The germline V gene has CDR1 LGHNA and CDR2 YNFKEQ. V was clipped by 0 bases and J by 12 bases; unmatched bases: 8. The CDR3 protein is CASSQDGLAVKGQFF. DNA for the CDR3: TGTGCCAGCAGCCAAGACGGACTAGCGGTAAAGGGGCAGTTCTTC.

The V gene is TRBV5-4, the J gene TRBJ2-7; 10 nucleotides match TRBD1. Looked up from germline, CDR1 is SGHNT and CDR2 is YYREEE (reference sequence). The CDR3 covers 16 residues. Trimming took 4 bases from V and 4 from J; bases not matched to a gene: 11. The CDR3 DNA reads TGTGCCAGCAGCCCTGCCCGCGGGACAGGGGAATACGAGCAGTACTTC. Protein: CASSPARGTGEYEQYF.

The chain employs TRBV30 and TRBJ1-5; unclear D gene. Trimming took off 0 bases at V and 9 bases at J, with 12 bases between the two ends. Per the germline V gene, CDR1 is GTSNPN and CDR2 is SVGIG (reference sequence). CDR3 length: 13 residues. The CDR3 DNA reads as TGTGCCTGGAGTGTACGGAAGGACTTGCCCCAGCATTTT. It specifies CAWSVRKDLPQHF. Full variable domain (rest looked up from reference TRBV30 and TRBJ1-5): SQTIHQWPATLVQPVGSPLSLECTVEGTSNPNLYWYRQAAGRGLQLLFYSVGIGQISSEVPQNLSASRPQDRQFILSSKKLLLSDSGFYLCAWSVRKDLPQHFGDGTRLSIL.

The chain joins TRBV5-5 to TRBJ2-2; 14 positions agree with TRBD2. Per the germline V gene, CDR1 is SGHKS and CDR2 is YYEKEE (reference sequence). The V and J ends lost 4 bases and 4 bases, in that order; junction bases with no gene match: 6. This CDR3 has 17 residues. The CDR3 loop is CASSLGLAGAGTGELFF. CDR3 DNA sequence: TGTGCCAGCAGCCTGGGACTAGCGGGAGCCGGCACCGGGGAGCTGTTTTTT.

The V and J genes are TRBV6-1 and TRBJ1-4; perhaps TRBD1 as D (5 bases). V gave up 8 bases and J gave up 4 bases, with 14 bases separating them. The CDR3 has 14 residues. Germline CDR1 and CDR2: MNHNS and SASEGT. In nucleotides, the CDR3 is TGTGCCAGCTCCCTGGCGGGGCTTAATGAAAAACTGTTTTTT. Protein product: CASSLAGLNEKLFF.

This clone was observed a single time. The V and J genes are TRBV14 and TRBJ2-2, with unresolved D. The CDR3 is made up of 15 amino acids. Germline lookup yields CDR1 SGHDN and CDR2 FVKESK. Trimming removed 4 bases at V and 4 bases at J, with 13 bases between. The CDR3 DNA reads TGTGCCAGCAGCCTGAGATCTGGTGGCACCGGGGAGCTGTTTTTT. This gives the protein CASSLRSGGTGELFF.

The chain recombines TRBV7-3 with TRBJ2-1; no clear D gene. This CDR3 region has 16 residues. Germline CDR1 and CDR2: SGHTA and FQGTGA. V gave up 5 bases and J gave up 0 bases, with 14 bases separating them. The CDR3 DNA is TGTGCCAGCAGCCAACTTAAGAGTAGCTCCTACAATGAGCAGTTCTTC. It is translated as CASSQLKSSSYNEQFF.

The chain combines TRBV4-3 with TRBJ2-3; D possibly corresponds to TRBD1 (7 bases). CDR3 length: 19 residues. Germline V CDR1 and CDR2: LGHNA, YSLEER. Trimming stripped 0 bases from V and 0 bases from J, with 19 bases between. CDR3 loop: CASSQDWGSGGGSTDTQYF. CDR3 DNA sequence: TGCGCCAGCAGCCAAGATTGGGGATCAGGGGGAGGAAGCACAGATACGCAGTATTTT.

Only a few counts were recorded for this clone. Here the CDR3 reads CASSVAGGPQETQYF. CDR3 nucleotides: TGTGCCAGCAGCGTAGCGGGGGGCCCCCAAGAGACCCAGTACTTC. The J gene is TRBJ2-5, the V gene TRBV9, with D possibly matching TRBD2 (7 bases). CDR3 length equals 15 residues. Trimming cost V 0 bases and J 1 base, with 10 bases left between them. The germline gives CDR1 SGDLS, CDR2 YYNGEE.

This clone has only a few counts. V gene TRBV13 combines with J gene TRBJ2-3; tentative D call: TRBD2 (6 bases). V shed 4 bases and J shed 1 base, with 12 bases lying between them. This CDR3 is 15 amino acids long. The germline gives CDR1 PRHDT, CDR2 FYEKMQ (reference sequence). In DNA, the CDR3 is TGTGCCAGCAGCTCCATTAGCGGAGGCACAGATACGCAGTATTTT. It translates to CASSSISGGTDTQYF.

This rearrangement joins TRBV5-1 to TRBJ2-6, with 7 positions matching TRBD1. Germline CDR1 is SGHRS and CDR2 is YFSETQ. The CDR3 contains 20 residues. V shed 4 bases, J shed 4 bases, and the junction held 20 bases outside the gene matches. The CDR3 DNA reads TGCGCCAGCAGCCCATGGGGCGGGCCTGAGGTGACAGGGGGGGCCAACGTCCTGACTTTC. Translating it yields CASSPWGGPEVTGGANVLTF.

The chain uses TRBV19 and TRBJ2-5; 9 bases match TRBD2. In germline, CDR1 is LNHDA, CDR2 SQIVND (reference sequence). V gave up 0 bases and J gave up 4 bases; unmatched junction bases: 6. The CDR3 totals 16 residues. The CDR3 here is CASSIEGIAGVETQYF. The DNA for the CDR3 is TGTGCCAGTAGTATAGAAGGGATAGCGGGAGTAGAGACCCAGTACTTC.

This clone was seen once. The chain links TRBV5-6 to TRBJ2-7; no clear D. Germline V CDR1 and CDR2: SGHDT, YYEEEE. V was cut by 0 bases and J by 1 base, with 8 bases left in between. The CDR3 has 14 residues. The CDR3 DNA reads as TGTGCCAGCAGCTTGGGGGCCCAGTCCTACGAGCAGTACTTC. It codes for CASSLGAQSYEQYF.

The chain couples TRBV27 to TRBJ2-7; D gene ambiguous. The CDR3 has 15 residues. Germline V gene data show CDR1 as MNHEY and CDR2 as SMNVEV (reference sequence). V was clipped by 2 bases and J by 2 bases, with 13 bases between them. Here the CDR3 DNA reads TGTGCCAGCAGTTTACTCGCGGCAAAGCCCTACGAGCAGTACTTC. Translated, it gives CASSLLAAKPYEQYF.

The chain carries TRBV4-1 and TRBJ1-2, with TRBD1 identical over 8 bases. Looked up from germline, CDR1 is MGHRA and CDR2 is YSYEKL. This CDR3 has 15 residues. V was clipped by 1 base and J by 13 bases; unmatched bases: 14. The CDR3 bases are TGCGCCAGCAGCCAAGTGAAGGAGACAGGGGACGGAGGCACCTTC. Protein sequence: CASSQVKETGDGGTF.

The V and J genes are TRBV5-6 and TRBJ2-7; 9 nucleotides match TRBD1. The J segment lost 2 bases and the V segment lost 4 bases, leaving 13 bases of the junction unmatched. This CDR3 is 17 amino acids long. Germline CDR1 and CDR2: SGHDT and YYEEEE. The CDR3 sequence: CASSPTLTGTGTYEQYF. As DNA, the CDR3 is TGTGCCAGCAGCCCCACTCTCACCGGGACAGGGACCTACGAGCAGTACTTC.

In this sample, this clone turned up once. J is TRBJ2-5 and V is TRBV6-5, with D possibly matching TRBD2 (5 bases). Germline V gene sequence: CDR1 MNHEY, CDR2 SVGAGI. With 2 bases removed from V and 7 bases from J, the gap between germline ends came to 5 bases. The CDR3 covers 11 residues. CDR3 coding DNA: TGTGCCAGCAGTTACGGAGGGACCCAGTACTTC. Residues: CASSYGGTQYF.

This clone has a single count. This sequence joins TRBV27 and TRBJ2-1; 8 bases line up with TRBD2. Germline trimming cut 2 bases from V and 7 bases from J; bases unmatched to any gene: 4. The CDR3 runs 14 residues. The germline V gene has CDR1 MNHEY and CDR2 SMNVEV (reference sequence). Here the CDR3 DNA reads TGTGCCAGCAGTTTAGAACGGGGGGGGAATGAGCAGTTCTTC. Translating gives CASSLERGGNEQFF.

This chain links TRBV7-3 with TRBJ2-2; 11 bases align to TRBD1. The ends lost 4 bases at V and 11 bases at J; junction bases unmatched: 6. CDR1 and CDR2 (germline): SGHTA, FQGTGA. The CDR3 covers 14 residues. The CDR3 DNA reads TGTGCCAGCAGCTCGGGACAGGGGGGTATCGAGCTGTTTTTT. Translation gives CASSSGQGGIELFF.

V usage is TRBV28 and J usage is TRBJ1-3; D call uncertain. The J call is uncertain, as TRBJ2-2 better fits the DNA end. The CDR3 runs 10 residues. CDR1 and CDR2 from the germline V gene are MDHEN and SYDVKM. CDR3 in amino acids: CATESGELFF. The CDR3 DNA reads as TGTGCCACCGAGTCCGGGGAGCTGTTTTTT.

This chain links TRBV15 with TRBJ1-1; 8 positions match TRBD1. The V gene's germline CDR1 is LNHNV and CDR2 YYDKDF (reference sequence). This CDR3 has 13 residues. CDR3 coding DNA: TGTGCGACCTCCAACGGACAGGGAGCGGAAGCTTTCTTT. This encodes CATSNGQGAEAFF. Using reference TRBV15 and TRBJ1-1 for the parts outside the CDR3, the full variable domain is DAMVIQNPRYQVTQFGKPVTLSCSQTLNHNVMYWYQQKSSQAPKLLFHYYDKDFNNEADTPDNFQSRRPNTSFCFLDIRSPGLGDTAMYLCATSNGQGAEAFFGQGTRLTVV.